This TCR beta chain was sequenced during a study of T-cell reconstitution after alpha-beta-depleted transplantation in children. Trimming shortened V by 5 bases and J by 5 bases, and 13 bases separated the two germline ends. Germline V gene lookup returns CDR1 PRHDT and CDR2 FYEKMQ (reference sequence). The CDR3 is 14 amino acids. Unique molecular identifiers were incorporated into the prepared TCRbeta library. TCRdb re-called the PCR reads through MiXCR, storing one row per CDR3 protein. This sample yields some 300,000 distinct CDR3 sequences, of which around 7.3% are seen a single time; over 7.5% belongs to the top ten. Study-level results: Elevated TCRbeta diversity at day 60 was traced, in some patients, to surviving recipient T cells and thymic progenitors. A year had passed since transplant, and T-cell counts and diversity by then came mostly from newly produced T cells. There were reportedly several hundred expanded graft clones from which alpha-beta T cells came about two months after transplant.

This clonotype was observed many times. Antigen specificity is unknown. The starting material was peripheral blood, obtained 360 days after TCRalphabeta/CD19-depleted stem cell transplant. The V call is TRBV13, the J call TRBJ2-1, with D hard to call. This clonotype originated in a female patient aged 2 to 10 who had a stem cell transplant for Fanconi anemia, so the T cells may come from the graft donor. CDR3 sequence (DNA): TGTGCCAGCAGCCCCCCGGTTTCTAACAATGAGCAGTTCTTC. It encodes CASSPPVSNNEQFF.